This T cell receptor (beta chain) was documented in a study of T cells in Graves' hyperthyroidism and ophthalmopathy. Study results and limitations: Researchers report that a 13 V-J model separated ophthalmopathy from stable hyperthyroidism.

Diagnoses rested on clinical symptoms, serum thyroxine and TRAb, thyroid ultrasound and orbital computed tomography. This clonotype was seen many times. No antigen is known for it. The investigators amplified TCR beta CDR3 regions from RNA transcripts. RT-PCR in the first round (using the HTBI primer set) targeted the TCR CDR3. TCRdb ran MiXCR on the multiplex PCR reads and lists one entry per CDR3 protein. The sample holds hundreds of thousands of distinct CDR3 sequences, less than 25% seen once. The clonotype comes from a man younger than 45 with Graves' ophthalmopathy. Sequenced input: blood.

The CDR3 DNA follows: TGTGCCAGCAGCTTGGATCGATACTATGGCTACACCTTC. Its translation: CASSLDRYYGYTF. The chain uses TRBV7-8 and TRBJ1-2; D gene uncertain. V dropped 3 bases and J dropped 3 bases, with 8 bases sitting between them. The CDR3 is made up of 13 amino acids. Germline assignment: CDR1 SGHVS and CDR2 FQNEAQ.